This passage covers 14 T cell receptor beta chains from one sample sequenced in a study of cytomegalovirus exposure and HLA in healthy donors. The PCR contained 60 Vbeta and 13 Jbeta primers. TCRdb's table, derived via immunoSEQ multiplex PCR, lists solely in-frame clones and lacks some. The data contain roughly 100,000 clones, around 84% of them seen just once; the ten biggest clones take up roughly 1.3%. Material: PBMCs. The receptor set was obtained from a man aged 25-45 years in good health and CMV-seronegative.

The chain joins TRBV6-1 to TRBJ2-7; D is unclear. The V gene lost 2 bases and the J gene lost 9 bases, with 11 bases spanning the gap. This CDR3 has 12 residues. From germline, CDR1 is MNHNS and CDR2 SASEGT. CDR3 bases: TGTGCCAGCAGTGAAACGGTGATCGGGCAGTACTTC. It specifies CASSETVIGQYF.

The chain has TRBV18 and TRBJ1-2, with 9 bases aligning to TRBD1. Per germline, CDR1 KGHSH and CDR2 LQKENI. CDR3 length: 13 residues. V lost 2 bases, J lost 5 bases, and 0 bases stayed unmatched. Written as DNA, the CDR3 is TGTGCCAGCTCACCAGGGACAGGGTATGGCTACACCTTC. Translating gives CASSPGTGYGYTF.

The chain links TRBV5-4 to TRBJ2-1, with D perhaps TRBD2 (5 bases). The V and J ends lost 3 bases and 10 bases respectively, with 17 bases between them. Germline V CDR1 and CDR2: SGHNT, YYREEE (reference sequence). The CDR3 is 14 residues long. CDR3 nucleotide sequence: TGTGCCAGCAGCTCCCAAATACAGCGGCGGGAGCAGTTCTTC. This sequence encodes CASSSQIQRREQFF. Full variable domain (remainder filled in from reference TRBV5-4 and TRBJ2-1): ETGVTQSPTHLIKTRGQQVTLRCSSQSGHNTVSWYQQALGQGPQFIFQYYREEENGRGNFPPRFSGLQFPNYSSELNVNALELDDSALYLCASSSQIQRREQFFGPGTRLTVL.

This chain connects TRBV2 to TRBJ1-5, with a tentative D call TRBD1 (5 bases). The CDR3 is 14 amino acids. V lost 8 bases to trimming and J lost 3 bases, with 14 bases between them. Germline V gene lookup returns CDR1 SNHLY and CDR2 FYNNEI. The CDR3 nucleotides read TGTGCCAGCGAGGGGAGGGGCGCCAATCAGCCCCAGCATTTT. Encoded protein: CASEGRGANQPQHF. Supplemented by reference TRBV2 and TRBJ1-5, the full variable domain reads EPEVTQTPSHQVTQMGQEVILRCVPISNHLYFYWYRQILGQKVEFLVSFYNNEISEKSEIFDDQFSVERPDGSNFTLKIRSTKLEDSAMYFCASEGRGANQPQHFGDGTRLSIL.

The V call is TRBV5-5, the J call TRBJ1-1; no firm D call. Germline values: CDR1 SGHKS, CDR2 YYEKEE (reference sequence). V lost 2 bases and J 1 base, leaving 9 bases between the germline ends. There are 14 residues in the CDR3. This CDR3 reads CASSFGLQNTEAFF. The CDR3, as DNA: TGTGCCAGCAGCTTTGGACTCCAGAACACTGAAGCTTTCTTT. Variable domain in full (rest from reference TRBV5-5 and TRBJ1-1): DAGVTQSPTHLIKTRGQQVTLRCSPISGHKSVSWYQQVLGQGPQFIFQYYEKEERGRGNFPDRFSARQFPNYSSELNVNALLLGDSALYLCASSFGLQNTEAFFGQGTRLTVV.

The rearrangement uses TRBV15 and TRBJ2-7; D is ambiguous. Germline V gene data show CDR1 as LNHNV and CDR2 as YYDKDF (reference sequence). There are 14 residues in the CDR3. V dropped 0 bases and J dropped 0 bases, with 6 bases sitting between them. The CDR3 nucleotides are TGTGCCACCAGCAGAGATATGAGCTCCTACGAGCAGTACTTC. It encodes CATSRDMSSYEQYF.

CDR3 sequence reads: CASSIMGGLVQETQYF. In DNA, the CDR3 is TGTGCCAGTTCCATTATGGGGGGACTTGTACAAGAGACCCAGTACTTC. This chain uses TRBV28 with TRBJ2-5; the D gene is possibly TRBD2 (6 bases). The CDR3 is made up of 16 amino acids. Trimming removed 9 bases from V and 2 bases from J, with 22 bases in between. Germline V gene sequence: CDR1 MDHEN, CDR2 SYDVKM.

J is TRBJ1-2 and V is TRBV10-3; TRBD1 aligns across 7 bases. CDR1 is ENHRY and CDR2 is SYGVKD in the germline V gene. The ends lost 8 bases at V and 5 bases at J; junction bases unmatched: 8. The length of the CDR3 is 13 residues. The CDR3 region has the DNA TGTGCCATCGGAACCGACAGGGAATATGGCTACACCTTC. This encodes CAIGTDREYGYTF.

The rearrangement links TRBV27 to TRBJ2-1, with 8 bases identical to TRBD1. Trimming at V came to 6 bases and at J to 9 bases, leaving 4 bases not matched to a gene. The CDR3 contains 12 residues. CDR1 and CDR2 (germline): MNHEY, SMNVEV (reference sequence). The CDR3 loop is CASSTGGSEQFF. CDR3 nucleotides: TGTGCCAGCAGCACAGGGGGTAGTGAGCAGTTCTTC.

The V and J genes are TRBV6-5 and TRBJ2-7, with D hard to call. CDR3 length: 14 amino acids. V gave up 2 bases and J gave up 5 bases, with 13 bases separating them. Per the germline V gene, CDR1 is MNHEY and CDR2 is SVGAGI. Here the CDR3 DNA reads TGTGCCAGCAGTTACGGTTGGCAGTTCAACGAGCAGTACTTC. Translated: CASSYGWQFNEQYF.

V usage is TRBV2 and J usage is TRBJ1-1; a possible D gene is TRBD1 (6 bases). CDR3 length: 14 amino acids. V was trimmed by 5 bases and J by 5 bases, leaving 15 bases between them. From germline, CDR1 is SNHLY and CDR2 FYNNEI. CDR3 region: CASSIYDRWTEAFF. DNA for the CDR3: TGTGCCAGCAGTATCTACGACAGGTGGACTGAAGCTTTCTTT.

This clone has a single count. The V and J genes are TRBV6-6 and TRBJ2-2; maybe TRBD2 (5 bases). Trimming pared 7 bases from V and 4 bases from J, leaving 10 bases between. Germline lookup yields CDR1 MNHNY and CDR2 SVGAGI (reference sequence). CDR3 length equals 13 residues. CDR3 in DNA: TGTGCCAGCACCCCCCTAGCCACCGGGGAGCTGTTTTTT. It encodes CASTPLATGELFF.

The gene calls are TRBV6-6 and TRBJ2-1, with a weak D call TRBD1 (5 bases). V was trimmed by 6 bases and J by 10 bases, leaving 16 bases between them. In germline, CDR1 is MNHNY, CDR2 SVGAGI (reference sequence). There are 13 residues in the CDR3. In DNA form, the CDR3 reads TGTGCCAGCAGGACGCAGGGTTCCAACGAGCAGTTCTTC. It specifies CASRTQGSNEQFF.

This chain connects TRBV19 to TRBJ2-2; 8 bases match TRBD1. The CDR3 covers 16 residues. J lost 7 bases, V lost 6 bases, and 13 bases had no gene match. Germline V gene lookup returns CDR1 LNHDA and CDR2 SQIVND (reference sequence). CDR3 nucleotide sequence: TGTGCCAGTAGCCGGATCCTGACAGGGGCGGGCGGGGAGCTGTTTTTT. This sequence encodes CASSRILTGAGGELFF.